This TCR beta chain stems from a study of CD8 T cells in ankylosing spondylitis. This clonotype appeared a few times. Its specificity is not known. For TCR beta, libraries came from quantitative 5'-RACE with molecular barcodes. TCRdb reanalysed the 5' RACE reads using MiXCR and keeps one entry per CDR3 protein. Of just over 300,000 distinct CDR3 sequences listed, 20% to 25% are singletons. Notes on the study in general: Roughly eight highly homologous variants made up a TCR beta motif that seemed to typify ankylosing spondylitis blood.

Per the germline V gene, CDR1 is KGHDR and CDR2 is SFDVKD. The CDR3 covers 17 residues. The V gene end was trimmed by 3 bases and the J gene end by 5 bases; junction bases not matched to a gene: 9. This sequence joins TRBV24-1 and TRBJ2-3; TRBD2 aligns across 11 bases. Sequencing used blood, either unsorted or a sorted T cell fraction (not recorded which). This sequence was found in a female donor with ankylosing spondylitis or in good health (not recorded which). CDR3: CATSDPVAGGPKDTQYF. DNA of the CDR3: TGTGCCACCAGTGATCCTGTAGCGGGAGGGCCTAAAGATACGCAGTATTTT.